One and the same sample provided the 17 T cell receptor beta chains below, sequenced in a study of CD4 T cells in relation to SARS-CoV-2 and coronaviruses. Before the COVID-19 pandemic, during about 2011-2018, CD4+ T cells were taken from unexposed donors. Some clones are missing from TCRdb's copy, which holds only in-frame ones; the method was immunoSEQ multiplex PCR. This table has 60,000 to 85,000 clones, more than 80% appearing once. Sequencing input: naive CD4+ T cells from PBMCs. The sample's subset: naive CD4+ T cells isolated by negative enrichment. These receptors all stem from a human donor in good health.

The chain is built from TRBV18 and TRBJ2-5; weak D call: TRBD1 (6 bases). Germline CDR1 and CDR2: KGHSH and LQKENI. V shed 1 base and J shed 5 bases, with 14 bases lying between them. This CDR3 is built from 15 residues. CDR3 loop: CASSPRPGDGETQYF. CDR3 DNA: TGTGCCAGCTCACCACGTCCAGGGGATGGGGAGACCCAGTACTTC.

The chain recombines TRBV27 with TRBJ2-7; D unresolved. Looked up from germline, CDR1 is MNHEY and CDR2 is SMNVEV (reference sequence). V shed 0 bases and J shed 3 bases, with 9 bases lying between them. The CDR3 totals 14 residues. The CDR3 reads CASSLSPNIYEQYF. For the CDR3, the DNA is TGTGCCAGCAGTTTATCACCCAACATCTACGAGCAGTACTTC.

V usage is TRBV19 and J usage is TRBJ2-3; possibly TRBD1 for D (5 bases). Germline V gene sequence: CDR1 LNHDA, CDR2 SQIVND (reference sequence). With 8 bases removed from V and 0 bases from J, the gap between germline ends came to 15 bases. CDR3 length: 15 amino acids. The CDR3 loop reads CASATVFTSTDTQYF. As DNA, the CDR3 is TGTGCCAGTGCGACAGTCTTTACTAGCACAGATACGCAGTATTTT.

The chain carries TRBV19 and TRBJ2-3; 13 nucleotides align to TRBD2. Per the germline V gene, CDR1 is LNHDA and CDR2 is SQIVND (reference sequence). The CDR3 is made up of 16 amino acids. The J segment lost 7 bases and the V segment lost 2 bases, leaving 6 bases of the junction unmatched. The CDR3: CASSISGTSGMYTQYF. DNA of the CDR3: TGTGCCAGTAGTATATCTGGGACTAGCGGGATGTATACGCAGTATTTT.

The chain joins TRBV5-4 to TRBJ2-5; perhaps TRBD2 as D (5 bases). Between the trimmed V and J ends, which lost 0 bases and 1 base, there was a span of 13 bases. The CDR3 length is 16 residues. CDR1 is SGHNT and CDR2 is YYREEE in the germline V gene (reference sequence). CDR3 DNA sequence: TGTGCCAGCAGCTTGGATGTTGCGGGTCGCCAAGAGACCCAGTACTTC. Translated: CASSLDVAGRQETQYF.

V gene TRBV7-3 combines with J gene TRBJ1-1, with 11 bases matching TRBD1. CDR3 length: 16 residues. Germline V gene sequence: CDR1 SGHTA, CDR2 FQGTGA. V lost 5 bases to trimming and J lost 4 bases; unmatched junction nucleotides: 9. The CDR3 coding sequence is TGTGCCAGCAGCCTTCGGACAGGGGGCGATCTCACTGAAGCTTTCTTT. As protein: CASSLRTGGDLTEAFF.

The CDR3 coding sequence is TGTGCCAGCAGTTTTGGCCAGTATGGCTACACCTTC. This encodes CASSFGQYGYTF. The chain joins TRBV28 to TRBJ1-2; D is unclear. The CDR3 totals 12 residues. Trimming pared 3 bases from V and 5 bases from J, leaving 7 bases between. Germline CDR1 MDHEN, CDR2 SYDVKM.

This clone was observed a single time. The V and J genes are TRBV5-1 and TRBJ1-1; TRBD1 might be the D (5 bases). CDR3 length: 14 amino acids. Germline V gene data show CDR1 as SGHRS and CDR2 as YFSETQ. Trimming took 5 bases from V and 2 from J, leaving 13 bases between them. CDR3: CASSRQPSNTEAFF. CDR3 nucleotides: TGCGCCAGCAGTAGACAGCCTTCTAACACTGAAGCTTTCTTT. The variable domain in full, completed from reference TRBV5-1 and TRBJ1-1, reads KAGVTQTPRYLIKTRGQQVTLSCSPISGHRSVSWYQQTPGQGLQFLFEYFSETQRNKGNFPGRFSGRQFSNSRSEMNVSTLELGDSALYLCASSRQPSNTEAFFGQGTRLTVV.

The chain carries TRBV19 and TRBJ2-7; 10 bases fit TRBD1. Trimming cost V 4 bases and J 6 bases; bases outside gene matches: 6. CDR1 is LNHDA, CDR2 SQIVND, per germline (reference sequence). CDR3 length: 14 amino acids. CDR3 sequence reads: CASSTRDRGAEQYF. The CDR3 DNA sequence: TGTGCCAGTAGTACCCGGGACAGGGGAGCCGAGCAGTACTTC.

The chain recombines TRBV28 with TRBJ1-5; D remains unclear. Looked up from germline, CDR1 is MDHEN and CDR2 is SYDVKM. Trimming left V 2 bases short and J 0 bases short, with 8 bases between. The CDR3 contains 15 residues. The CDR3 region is CASSLITDSNQPQHF. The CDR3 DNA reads TGTGCCAGCAGTTTAATAACAGATAGCAATCAGCCCCAGCATTTT.

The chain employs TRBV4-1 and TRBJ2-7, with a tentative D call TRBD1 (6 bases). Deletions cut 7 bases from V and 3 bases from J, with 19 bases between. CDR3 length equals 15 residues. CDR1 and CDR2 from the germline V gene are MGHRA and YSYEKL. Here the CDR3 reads CASTSIGQGRYEQYF. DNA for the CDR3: TGCGCCAGCACCTCAATCGGGCAGGGGCGCTACGAGCAGTACTTC.

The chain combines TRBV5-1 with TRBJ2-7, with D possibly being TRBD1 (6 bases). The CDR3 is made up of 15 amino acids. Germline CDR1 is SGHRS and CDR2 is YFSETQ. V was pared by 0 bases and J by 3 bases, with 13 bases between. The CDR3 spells CASSLEQGAGYEQYF. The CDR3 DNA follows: TGCGCCAGCAGCTTGGAACAGGGAGCAGGCTACGAGCAGTACTTC.

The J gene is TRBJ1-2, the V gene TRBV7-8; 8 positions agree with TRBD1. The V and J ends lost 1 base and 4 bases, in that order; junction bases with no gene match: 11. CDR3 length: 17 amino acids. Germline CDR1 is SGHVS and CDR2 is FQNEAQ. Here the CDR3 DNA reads TGTGCCAGCAGCTTAGAAATGGCAGGGGGCGTAGGCTATGGCTACACCTTC. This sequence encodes CASSLEMAGGVGYGYTF.

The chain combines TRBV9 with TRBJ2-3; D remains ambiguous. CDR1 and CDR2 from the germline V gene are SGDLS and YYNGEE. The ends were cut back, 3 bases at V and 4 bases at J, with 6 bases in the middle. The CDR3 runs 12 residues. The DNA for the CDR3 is TGTGCCAGCAGCGGAAACTCAGATACGCAGTATTTT. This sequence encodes CASSGNSDTQYF.

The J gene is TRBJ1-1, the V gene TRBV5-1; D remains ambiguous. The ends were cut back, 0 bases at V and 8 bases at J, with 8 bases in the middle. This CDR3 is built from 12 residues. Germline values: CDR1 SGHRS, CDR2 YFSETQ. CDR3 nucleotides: TGCGCCAGCAGCTTGGGACCCACAGAAGCTTTCTTT. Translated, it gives CASSLGPTEAFF. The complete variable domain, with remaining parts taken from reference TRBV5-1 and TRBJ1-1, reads KAGVTQTPRYLIKTRGQQVTLSCSPISGHRSVSWYQQTPGQGLQFLFEYFSETQRNKGNFPGRFSGRQFSNSRSEMNVSTLELGDSALYLCASSLGPTEAFFGQGTRLTVV.

The CDR3 spells CASTAGRSFSGNTIYF. Written as DNA, the CDR3 is TGTGCCAGCACGGCAGGGAGATCCTTCTCTGGAAACACCATATATTTT. This chain connects TRBV2 to TRBJ1-3, with D perhaps TRBD1 (5 bases). In germline, CDR1 is SNHLY, CDR2 FYNNEI. The CDR3 runs to 16 residues. Trimming shortened V by 7 bases and J by 0 bases, and 16 bases separated the two germline ends.

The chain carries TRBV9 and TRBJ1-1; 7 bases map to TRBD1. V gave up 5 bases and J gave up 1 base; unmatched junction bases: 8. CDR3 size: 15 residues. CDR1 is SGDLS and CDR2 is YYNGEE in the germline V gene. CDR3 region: CASSYTGVWNTEAFF. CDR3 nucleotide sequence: TGTGCCAGCAGTTATACAGGGGTTTGGAACACTGAAGCTTTCTTT. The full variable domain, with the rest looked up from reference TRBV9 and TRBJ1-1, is DSGVTQTPKHLITATGQRVTLRCSPRSGDLSVYWYQQSLDQGLQFLIQYYNGEERAKGNILERFSAQQFPDLHSELNLSSLELGDSALYFCASSYTGVWNTEAFFGQGTRLTVV.